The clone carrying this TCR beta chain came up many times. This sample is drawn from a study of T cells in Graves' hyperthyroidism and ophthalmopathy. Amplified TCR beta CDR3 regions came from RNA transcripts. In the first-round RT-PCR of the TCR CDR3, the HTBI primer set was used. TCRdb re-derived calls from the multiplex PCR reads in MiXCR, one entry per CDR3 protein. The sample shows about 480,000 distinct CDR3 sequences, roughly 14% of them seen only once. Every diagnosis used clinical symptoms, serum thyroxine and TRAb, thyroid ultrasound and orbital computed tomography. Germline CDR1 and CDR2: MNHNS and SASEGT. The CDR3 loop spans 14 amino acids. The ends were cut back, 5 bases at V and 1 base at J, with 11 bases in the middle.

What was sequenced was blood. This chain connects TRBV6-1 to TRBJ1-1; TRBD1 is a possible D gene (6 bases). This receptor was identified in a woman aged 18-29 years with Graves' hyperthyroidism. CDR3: CASSPWTANTEAFF. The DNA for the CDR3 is TGTGCCAGCAGTCCCTGGACAGCGAACACTGAAGCTTTCTTT.